Presented here are 13 T cell receptor beta chains from one specimen sequenced in a study of T-cell reconstitution after alpha-beta-depleted transplantation in children. A library of TCRbeta sequences, prepared with unique molecular identifiers, was generated. TCRdb called the PCR reads again in MiXCR, with one record for every CDR3 protein. The sample includes roughly 160,000 distinct CDR3 sequences, around 10% seen only once; the top ten take 13%. The starting material was PBMCs, obtained before TCRalphabeta/CD19-depleted stem cell transplant. The receptors come from a boy aged 2 to 10 with acute myeloid leukemia, due to receive a stem cell transplant.

Points on this clonotype: The junction and the germline gene differ at one end; a read error may be behind it. CDR3: CSVFERVTGASVLTF. CDR3 DNA: TGCAGCGTATTCGAGCGAGTTACTGGGGCCAGCGTCCTGACTTTC. The chain is built from TRBV29-1 and TRBJ2-6, with D perhaps matching TRBD1 (5 bases). The CDR3 runs to 15 residues. Germline V lookup: CDR1 SQVTM, CDR2 ANQGSEA.

This clonotype was detected many times. This chain uses TRBV4-1 with TRBJ2-2; no clear D. V was trimmed by 0 bases and J by 6 bases, leaving 8 bases between them. Germline V lookup: CDR1 MGHRA, CDR2 YSYEKL. The CDR3 loop spans 14 amino acids. CDR3 bases: TGCGCCAGCAGCCAAGATGACTTTCCCGGGGAGCTGTTTTTT. Translation: CASSQDDFPGELFF.

This clonotype appeared many times. The genes are TRBV12-3 or TRBV12-4 and TRBJ2-7; 13 bases match TRBD2. With V trimmed by 6 bases and J by 4 bases, 9 bases remained unmatched. The CDR3 runs to 16 residues. CDR3 region: CASSSPGLAGAYEQYF. The CDR3 nucleotides read TGTGCCAGCAGCTCACCCGGACTAGCGGGAGCATACGAGCAGTACTTC.

The rearrangement uses TRBV12-3 or TRBV12-4 and TRBJ1-1; weak D call: TRBD1 (5 bases). The CDR3 consists of 13 residues. V lost 2 bases, J lost 7 bases, and 11 bases lay in between. CDR3 region: CASSLREDSEAFF. The CDR3 DNA is TGTGCCAGCAGTTTAAGGGAAGACAGTGAAGCTTTCTTT.

This clonotype was recorded many times. The gene calls are TRBV20-1 and TRBJ2-3; D is unresolved. Germline V gene data show CDR1 as DFQATT and CDR2 as SNEGSKA (reference sequence). The CDR3 is 13 residues long. Trimming left V 2 bases short and J 3 bases short, with 9 bases between. CDR3 nucleotides: TGCAGTGCTAGACTTCGAGATACAGATACGCAGTATTTT. Its protein product is CSARLRDTDTQYF.

This clonotype was seen repeatedly, ten times or more. The J gene is TRBJ2-5, the V gene TRBV5-1; perhaps TRBD1 as D (6 bases). This CDR3 has 15 amino acids. V lost 2 bases and J lost 4, with 15 bases in between. Germline-derived CDR1 and CDR2 are SGHRS and YFSETQ. CDR3 protein: CASSFNRVERETQYF. The CDR3 DNA follows: TGCGCCAGCAGCTTCAACAGGGTTGAGCGAGAGACCCAGTACTTC.

Ten or more counts support this clonotype. This chain connects TRBV24-1 to TRBJ2-1; D remains ambiguous. V was trimmed by 4 bases and J by 8 bases, leaving 20 bases between them. CDR3 length equals 16 residues. Germline assignment: CDR1 KGHDR and CDR2 SFDVKD. CDR3 sequence reads: CATSDQKPHAMDEQFF. The CDR3 region has the DNA TGTGCCACCAGTGACCAAAAACCCCATGCCATGGATGAGCAGTTCTTC.

As concerns this clonotype: A read error may be the cause here, since a much bigger clone is one base away. The chain joins TRBV20-1 to TRBJ2-1, with 10 bases that match TRBD2. Germline V lookup: CDR1 DFQATT, CDR2 SNEGSKA (reference sequence). With V trimmed by 4 bases and J by 15 bases, 9 bases remained unmatched. The length of the CDR3 is 12 residues. DNA of the CDR3: TGCAGTGCTAATCTAGCGGGAGCCAGTTGGTTCTTC. Translating it yields CSANLAGASWFF.

This clonotype was detected many times. The chain carries TRBV18 and TRBJ2-1; TRBD1 aligns across 10 bases. The CDR3 runs 15 residues. The junction had 8 bases not matched to a gene; V was cut back by 0 bases and J by 12 bases. Germline values: CDR1 KGHSH, CDR2 LQKENI. CDR3 sequence reads: CASSPPAGGTGAQFF. The DNA of the CDR3 is TGTGCCAGCTCACCACCGGCTGGGGGGACAGGGGCGCAGTTCTTC.

This clonotype came up many times. V gene TRBV7-2 combines with J gene TRBJ2-1, with D possibly matching TRBD1 (5 bases). Looked up from germline, CDR1 is SGHTA and CDR2 is FQGNSA. V was pared by 10 bases and J by 0 bases, with 13 bases between. This CDR3 contains 14 residues. CDR3 sequence: CATQGRSSYNEQFF. CDR3 nucleotides: TGTGCCACCCAGGGCAGGAGCTCCTACAATGAGCAGTTCTTC.

This clonotype was seen repeatedly, ten times or more. The rearrangement links TRBV5-6 to TRBJ2-7; D ambiguous. The germline V gene has CDR1 SGHDT and CDR2 YYEEEE. This CDR3 contains 13 residues. Trimming removed 8 bases at V and 2 bases at J, with 14 bases between. CDR3 nucleotide sequence: TGTGCCAGTCTAAGGTCCCTCACCTACGAGCAGTACTTC. Protein sequence: CASLRSLTYEQYF.

The sample holds many counts of this clonotype. The genes are TRBV5-1 and TRBJ2-3, with 10 bases lining up with TRBD2. CDR3 length: 15 amino acids. Germline V gives CDR1 SGHRS, CDR2 YFSETQ. J was trimmed by 2 bases and V by 1 base; bases with no gene match: 1. The CDR3 region has the DNA TGCGCCAGCAGCTTGACTAGCGGGGCCACAGATACGCAGTATTTT. Its protein is CASSLTSGATDTQYF.

The table lists this clonotype with a few counts. This chain links TRBV7-2 with TRBJ2-3, with 12 bases matching TRBD2. The CDR3 has 18 residues. J was trimmed by 6 bases and V by 1 base; bases with no gene match: 11. Germline V CDR1 and CDR2: SGHTA, FQGNSA. Written as DNA, the CDR3 is TGTGCCAGCAGCTTAGTGCTGGTGGCTAGCGGGGGGGCGGATACGCAGTATTTT. Encoded protein: CASSLVLVASGGADTQYF.